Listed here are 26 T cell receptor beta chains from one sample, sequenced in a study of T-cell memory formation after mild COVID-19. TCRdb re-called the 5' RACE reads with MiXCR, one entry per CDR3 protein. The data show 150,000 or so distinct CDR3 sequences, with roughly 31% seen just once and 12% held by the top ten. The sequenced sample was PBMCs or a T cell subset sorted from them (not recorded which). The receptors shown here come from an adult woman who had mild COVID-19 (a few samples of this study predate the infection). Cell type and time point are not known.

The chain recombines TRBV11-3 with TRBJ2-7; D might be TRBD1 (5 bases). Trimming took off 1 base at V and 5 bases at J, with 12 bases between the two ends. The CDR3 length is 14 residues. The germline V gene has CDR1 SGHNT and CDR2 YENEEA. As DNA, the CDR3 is TGTGCCAGCAGCTTAGGTGTCAGGGTAAACGAGCAGTACTTC. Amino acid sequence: CASSLGVRVNEQYF.

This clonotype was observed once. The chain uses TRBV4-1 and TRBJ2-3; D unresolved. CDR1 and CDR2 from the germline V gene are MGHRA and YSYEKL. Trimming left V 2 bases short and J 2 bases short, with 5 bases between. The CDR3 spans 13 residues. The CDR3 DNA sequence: TGCGCCAGCAGCCAACGGTTCACAGATACGCAGTATTTT. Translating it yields CASSQRFTDTQYF.

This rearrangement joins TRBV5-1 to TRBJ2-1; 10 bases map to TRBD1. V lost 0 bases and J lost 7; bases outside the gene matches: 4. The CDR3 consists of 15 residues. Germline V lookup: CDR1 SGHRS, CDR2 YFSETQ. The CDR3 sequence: CASSLAGTGVNEQFF. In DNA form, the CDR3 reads TGCGCCAGCAGCTTGGCTGGGACAGGGGTAAATGAGCAGTTCTTC.

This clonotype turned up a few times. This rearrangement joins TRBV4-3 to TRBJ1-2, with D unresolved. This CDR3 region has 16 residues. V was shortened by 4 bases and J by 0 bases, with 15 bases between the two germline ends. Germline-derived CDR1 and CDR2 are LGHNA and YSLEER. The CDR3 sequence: CASSPAWKWTNYGYTF. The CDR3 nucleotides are TGCGCCAGCAGCCCAGCATGGAAGTGGACTAACTATGGCTACACCTTC.

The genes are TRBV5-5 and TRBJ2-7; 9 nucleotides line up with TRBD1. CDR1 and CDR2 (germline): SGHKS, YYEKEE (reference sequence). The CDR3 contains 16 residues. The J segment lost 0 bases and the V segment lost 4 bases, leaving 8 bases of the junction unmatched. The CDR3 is CASSRRGQGSSYEQYF. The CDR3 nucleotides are TGTGCCAGCAGCCGGAGGGGACAGGGAAGCTCCTACGAGCAGTACTTC.

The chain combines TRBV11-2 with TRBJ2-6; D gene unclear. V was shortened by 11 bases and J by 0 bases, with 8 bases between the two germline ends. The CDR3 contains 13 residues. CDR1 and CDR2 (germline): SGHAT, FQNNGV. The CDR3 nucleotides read TGTGCCGCCAGCCCCTCTGGGGCCAACGTCCTGACTTTC. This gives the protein CAASPSGANVLTF. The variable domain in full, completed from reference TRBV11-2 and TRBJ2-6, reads EAGVAQSPRYKIIEKRQSVAFWCNPISGHATLYWYQQILGQGPKLLIQFQNNGVVDDSQLPKDRFSAERLKGVDSTLKIQPAKLEDSAVYLCAASPSGANVLTFGAGSRLTVL.

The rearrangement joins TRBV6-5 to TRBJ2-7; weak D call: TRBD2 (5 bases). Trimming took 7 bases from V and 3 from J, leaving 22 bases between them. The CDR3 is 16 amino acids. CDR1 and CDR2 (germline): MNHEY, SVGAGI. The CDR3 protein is CASNPRTSLTHYEQYF. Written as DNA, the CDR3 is TGTGCCAGCAACCCCCGGACTTCCCTAACCCACTACGAGCAGTACTTC.

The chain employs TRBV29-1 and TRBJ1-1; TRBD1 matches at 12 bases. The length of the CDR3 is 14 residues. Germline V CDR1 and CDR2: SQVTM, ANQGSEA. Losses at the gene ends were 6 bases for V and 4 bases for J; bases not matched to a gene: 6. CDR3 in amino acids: CSVGTGGIGTEAFF. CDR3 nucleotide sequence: TGCAGCGTCGGGACAGGGGGCATTGGCACTGAAGCTTTCTTT.

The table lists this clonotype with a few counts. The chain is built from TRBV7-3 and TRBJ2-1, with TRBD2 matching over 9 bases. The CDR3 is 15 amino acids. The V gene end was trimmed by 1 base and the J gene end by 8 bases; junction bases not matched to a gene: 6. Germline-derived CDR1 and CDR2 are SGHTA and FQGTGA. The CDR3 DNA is TGTGCCAGCAGCTTAATGGCGGGGGGGCATGATGAGCAGTTCTTC. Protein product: CASSLMAGGHDEQFF. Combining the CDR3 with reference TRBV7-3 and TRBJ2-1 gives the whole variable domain GAGVSQTPSNKVTEKGKYVELRCDPISGHTALYWYRQSLGQGPEFLIYFQGTGAADDSGLPNDRFFAVRPEGSVSTLKIQRTERGDSAVYLCASSLMAGGHDEQFFGPGTRLTVL.

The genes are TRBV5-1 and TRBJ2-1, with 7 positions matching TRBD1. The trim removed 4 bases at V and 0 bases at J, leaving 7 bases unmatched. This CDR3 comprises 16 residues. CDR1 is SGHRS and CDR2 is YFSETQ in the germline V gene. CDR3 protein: CASSNQGVSSYNEQFF. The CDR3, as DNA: TGCGCCAGCAGCAACCAGGGGGTTAGCTCCTACAATGAGCAGTTCTTC.

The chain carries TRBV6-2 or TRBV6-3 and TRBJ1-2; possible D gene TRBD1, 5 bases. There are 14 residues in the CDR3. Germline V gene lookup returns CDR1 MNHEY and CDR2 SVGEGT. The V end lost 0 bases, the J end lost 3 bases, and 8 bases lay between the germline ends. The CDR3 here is CASSYSTAYYGYTF. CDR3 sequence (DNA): TGTGCCAGCAGTTACTCGACAGCTTACTATGGCTACACCTTC.

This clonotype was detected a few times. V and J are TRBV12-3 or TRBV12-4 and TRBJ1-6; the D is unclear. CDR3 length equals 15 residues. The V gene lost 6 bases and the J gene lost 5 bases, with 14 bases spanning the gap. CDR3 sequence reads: CASSLDWANNSPLHF. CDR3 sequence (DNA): TGTGCCAGCAGCCTCGATTGGGCTAATAATTCACCCCTCCACTTT.

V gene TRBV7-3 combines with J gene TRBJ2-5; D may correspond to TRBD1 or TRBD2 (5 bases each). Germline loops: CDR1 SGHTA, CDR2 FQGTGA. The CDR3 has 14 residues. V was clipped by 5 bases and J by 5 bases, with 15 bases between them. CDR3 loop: CASSPFGATETQYF. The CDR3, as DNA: TGTGCCAGCAGCCCGTTCGGGGCCACGGAGACCCAGTACTTC.

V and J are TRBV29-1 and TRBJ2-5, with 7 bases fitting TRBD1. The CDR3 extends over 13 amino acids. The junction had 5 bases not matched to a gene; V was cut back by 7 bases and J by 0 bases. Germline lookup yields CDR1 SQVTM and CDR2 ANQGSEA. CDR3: CSASDRDQETQYF. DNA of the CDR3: TGCAGCGCATCCGACAGGGACCAAGAGACCCAGTACTTC.

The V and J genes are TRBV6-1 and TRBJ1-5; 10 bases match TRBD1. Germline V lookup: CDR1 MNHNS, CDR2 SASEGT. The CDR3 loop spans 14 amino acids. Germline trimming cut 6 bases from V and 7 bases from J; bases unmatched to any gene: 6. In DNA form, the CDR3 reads TGTGCCAGCAGCCGGACAGGGGGGAAGCAGCCCCAGCATTTT. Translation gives CASSRTGGKQPQHF.

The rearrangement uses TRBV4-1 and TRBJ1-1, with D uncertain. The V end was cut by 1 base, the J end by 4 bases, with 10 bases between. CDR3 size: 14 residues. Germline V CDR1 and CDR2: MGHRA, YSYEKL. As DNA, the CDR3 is TGCGCCAGCAGCCAAGTTAGAGCGGGCACTGAAGCTTTCTTT. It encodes CASSQVRAGTEAFF.

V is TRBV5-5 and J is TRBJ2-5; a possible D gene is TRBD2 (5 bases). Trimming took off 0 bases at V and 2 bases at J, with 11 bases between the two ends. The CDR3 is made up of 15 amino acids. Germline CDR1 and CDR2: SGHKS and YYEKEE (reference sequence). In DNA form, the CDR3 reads TGTGCCAGCAGCTTGGGCGAGGGTAGGCAAGAGACCCAGTACTTC. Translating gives CASSLGEGRQETQYF.

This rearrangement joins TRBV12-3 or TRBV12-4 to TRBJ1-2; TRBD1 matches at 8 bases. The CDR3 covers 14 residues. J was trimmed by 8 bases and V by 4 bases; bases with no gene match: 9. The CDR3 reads CASSSRQGIDGYTF. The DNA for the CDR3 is TGTGCCAGCAGTTCCCGACAGGGGATCGACGGCTACACCTTC.

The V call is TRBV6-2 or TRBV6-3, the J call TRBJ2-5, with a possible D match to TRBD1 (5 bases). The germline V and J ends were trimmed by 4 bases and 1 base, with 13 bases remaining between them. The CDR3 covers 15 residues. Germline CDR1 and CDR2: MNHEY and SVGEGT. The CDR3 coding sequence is TGTGCCAGCAGTTTAAACCGGACACCCCAAGAGACCCAGTACTTC. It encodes CASSLNRTPQETQYF.

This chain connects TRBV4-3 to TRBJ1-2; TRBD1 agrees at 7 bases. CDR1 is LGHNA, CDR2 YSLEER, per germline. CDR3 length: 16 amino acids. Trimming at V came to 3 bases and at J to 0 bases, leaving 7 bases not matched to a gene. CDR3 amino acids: CASSQWGTVSNYGYTF. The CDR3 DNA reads TGCGCCAGCAGCCAGTGGGGGACAGTCTCTAACTATGGCTACACCTTC.

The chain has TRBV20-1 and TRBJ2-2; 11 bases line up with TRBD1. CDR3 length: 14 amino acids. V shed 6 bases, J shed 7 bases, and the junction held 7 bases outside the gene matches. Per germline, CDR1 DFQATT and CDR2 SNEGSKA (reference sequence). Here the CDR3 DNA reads TGCAGTGCACCGGACAGGGGGCGTGTCGGGGAGCTGTTTTTT. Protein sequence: CSAPDRGRVGELFF.

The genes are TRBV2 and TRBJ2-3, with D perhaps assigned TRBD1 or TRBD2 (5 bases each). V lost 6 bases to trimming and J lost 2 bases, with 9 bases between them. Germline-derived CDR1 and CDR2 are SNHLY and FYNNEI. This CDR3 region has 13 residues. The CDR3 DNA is TGTGCCAGCAGCTGGGACCACACAGATACGCAGTATTTT. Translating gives CASSWDHTDTQYF.

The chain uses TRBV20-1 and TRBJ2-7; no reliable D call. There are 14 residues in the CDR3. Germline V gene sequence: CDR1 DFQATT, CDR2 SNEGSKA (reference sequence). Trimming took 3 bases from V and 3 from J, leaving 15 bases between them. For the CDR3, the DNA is TGCAGTGCTAGCGATCCGGGCCGGATCTACGAGCAGTACTTC. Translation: CSASDPGRIYEQYF.

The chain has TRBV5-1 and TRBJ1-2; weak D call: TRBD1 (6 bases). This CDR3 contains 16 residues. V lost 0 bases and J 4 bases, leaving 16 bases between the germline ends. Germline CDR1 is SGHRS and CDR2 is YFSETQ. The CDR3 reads CASSLGHRDILYGYTF. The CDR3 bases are TGCGCCAGCAGCTTGGGTCACCGGGACATCCTCTATGGCTACACCTTC.

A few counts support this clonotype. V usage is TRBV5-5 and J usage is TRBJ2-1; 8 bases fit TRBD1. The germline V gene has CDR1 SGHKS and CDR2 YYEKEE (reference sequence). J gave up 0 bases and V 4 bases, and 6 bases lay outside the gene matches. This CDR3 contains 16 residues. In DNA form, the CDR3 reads TGTGCCAGCAGCGAGACAGGGGACCGCTCCTACAATGAGCAGTTCTTC. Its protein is CASSETGDRSYNEQFF.

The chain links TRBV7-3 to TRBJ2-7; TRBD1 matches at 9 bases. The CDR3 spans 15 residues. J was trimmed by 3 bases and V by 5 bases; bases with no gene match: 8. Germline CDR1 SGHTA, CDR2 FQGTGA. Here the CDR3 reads CASSPTGGQDYEQYF. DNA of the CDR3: TGTGCCAGCAGCCCGACAGGGGGTCAGGACTACGAGCAGTACTTC.